The 27 T cell receptor beta chains presented below share a single source sample, sequenced in a study of blood T cell repertoires in COVID-19. Data came from immunoSEQ multiplex PCR; TCRdb stores just in-frame clones and leaves some out. The table lists roughly 68,000 clones, 88% of them singletons. Sequencing was performed on peripheral blood. These receptors originate from a human donor in a cohort sampled during active COVID-19.

V and J are TRBV11-2 and TRBJ2-2; 8 positions agree with TRBD1. Germline loops: CDR1 SGHAT, CDR2 FQNNGV. V dropped 5 bases and J dropped 7; count of bases not matched to a gene: 12. The CDR3 totals 16 residues. The CDR3 sequence: CASSPSRDRLNGELFF. CDR3 bases: TGTGCCAGCAGCCCCAGCCGGGACAGGTTGAACGGGGAGCTGTTTTTT.

For the CDR3, the DNA is TGTGCCAGCAGCTTAGAGTTGAGCGGGAGGGTTCTTTCGCAGTATTTT. Translated: CASSLELSGRVLSQYF. The chain couples TRBV13 to TRBJ2-3; 10 bases fit TRBD2. Looked up from germline, CDR1 is PRHDT and CDR2 is FYEKMQ (reference sequence). The junction had 11 bases not matched to a gene; V was cut back by 1 base and J by 10 bases. CDR3 length equals 16 residues.

The chain couples TRBV19 to TRBJ1-5, with TRBD1 matching over 9 bases. Germline lookup yields CDR1 LNHDA and CDR2 SQIVND (reference sequence). This CDR3 contains 16 residues. The V segment lost 3 bases and the J segment 2 bases; nucleotides outside the gene matches: 5. CDR3 amino acids: CASSIRGQGGNQPQHF. DNA for the CDR3: TGTGCCAGTAGTATCAGGGGACAGGGAGGCAATCAGCCCCAGCATTTT.

The chain's CDR3 is CASRPSAGRSTDTQYF. The DNA of the CDR3 is TGTGCCAGCAGACCCTCGGCGGGACGAAGCACAGATACGCAGTATTTT. The chain couples TRBV6-6 to TRBJ2-3; maybe TRBD2 (6 bases). The CDR3 totals 16 residues. V dropped 6 bases and J dropped 0 bases, with 16 bases sitting between them. CDR1 MNHNY and CDR2 SVGAGI come from the germline V gene (reference sequence).

This chain uses TRBV6-5 with TRBJ1-1; TRBD1 is a possible D gene (6 bases). Trimming left V 7 bases short and J 2 bases short, with 14 bases between. Germline V gene lookup returns CDR1 MNHEY and CDR2 SVGAGI. The CDR3 has 14 residues. The CDR3 spells CASIFRTANTEAFF. The CDR3 DNA follows: TGTGCCAGCATCTTTAGGACAGCAAACACTGAAGCTTTCTTT.

About this clone: Other DNA sequences in this sample translate to the same CDR3. The V call is TRBV3-1 (or the pseudogene TRBV3-2), the J call TRBJ2-4; the D is unclear. V lost 1 base, J lost 4 bases, and 5 bases lay in between. The CDR3 runs 13 residues. Germline CDR1 LGHDT, CDR2 YNNKEL (reference sequence). The CDR3 here is CASSQALKNIQYF. CDR3 nucleotides: TGTGCCAGCAGCCAAGCCTTGAAAAACATTCAGTACTTC.

The V call is TRBV18, the J call TRBJ2-1; 8 nucleotides align to TRBD2. This CDR3 is 16 amino acids long. V trimming: 6 bases; J trimming: 0 bases; junction bases outside the gene matches: 7. Germline CDR1 KGHSH, CDR2 LQKENI. CDR3 region: CASSVRSGISYNEQFF. The CDR3 DNA follows: TGTGCCAGCTCGGTCCGTAGCGGGATCTCCTACAATGAGCAGTTCTTC. Supplemented by reference TRBV18 and TRBJ2-1, the full variable domain reads NAGVMQNPRHLVRRRGQEARLRCSPMKGHSHVYWYRQLPEEGLKFMVYLQKENIIDESGMPKERFSAEFPKEGPSILRIQQVVRGDSAAYFCASSVRSGISYNEQFFGPGTRLTVL.

The table lists this clone with a few counts. The chain carries TRBV7-9 and TRBJ2-5, with TRBD2 matching over 9 bases. The CDR3 contains 14 residues. V shed 3 bases, J shed 5 bases, and the junction held 4 bases outside the gene matches. Looked up from germline, CDR1 is SEHNR and CDR2 is FQNEAQ (reference sequence). The CDR3 DNA reads TGTGCCAGCAGCTTTGCTAGCGGGGCCGAGACCCAGTACTTC. As protein: CASSFASGAETQYF.

This rearrangement joins TRBV4-1 to TRBJ2-3, with D possibly TRBD2 on 5 matching bases. Per germline, CDR1 MGHRA and CDR2 YSYEKL. Trimming cost V 4 bases and J 3 bases, with 20 bases left between them. This CDR3 comprises 17 residues. CDR3 bases: TGCGCCAGCAGCCCAAGAACGGGGTCACAACGAACAGATACGCAGTATTTT. Translated: CASSPRTGSQRTDTQYF.

V gene TRBV20-1 combines with J gene TRBJ1-5; 9 bases line up with TRBD1. Per germline, CDR1 DFQATT and CDR2 SNEGSKA (reference sequence). This CDR3 has 15 residues. V shed 3 bases and J 3 bases; nucleotides not matched to a gene: 6. CDR3 amino acids: CSASVGQGFNQPQHF. The CDR3 DNA reads TGCAGTGCTAGTGTGGGACAGGGCTTCAATCAGCCCCAGCATTTT.

This rearrangement joins TRBV20-1 to TRBJ2-7; D unresolved. Trimming took 3 bases from V and 3 from J, leaving 12 bases between them. Germline V gene lookup returns CDR1 DFQATT and CDR2 SNEGSKA (reference sequence). The CDR3 covers 13 residues. CDR3 nucleotides: TGCAGTGCTAGTTTGACTCCTCTCTACGAGCAGTACTTC. This encodes CSASLTPLYEQYF.

V usage is TRBV19 and J usage is TRBJ2-6; TRBD1 matches 7 bases. J lost 2 bases, V lost 8 bases, and 3 bases had no gene match. Germline values: CDR1 LNHDA, CDR2 SQIVND (reference sequence). CDR3 length equals 14 residues. CDR3: CASLDRAGANVLTF. CDR3 in DNA: TGTGCCAGTCTCGACAGGGCTGGGGCCAACGTCCTGACTTTC.

For the CDR3, the DNA is TGTGCCAGCACTCCCGGGACAGGGCGCTCACCCCTCCACTTT. Amino acids: CASTPGTGRSPLHF. The V and J genes are TRBV7-6 and TRBJ1-6, with 9 bases that match TRBD1. The CDR3 contains 14 residues. With 7 bases clipped from V and 10 bases from J, the junction kept 8 bases outside the gene matches. Looked up from germline, CDR1 is SGHVS and CDR2 is FNYEAQ.

In nucleotides, the CDR3 is TGTGCCAGCAGCCGCGGACAGGGGGACGAGCAGTACTTC. Translated, it gives CASSRGQGDEQYF. The rearrangement joins TRBV5-4 to TRBJ2-7; 10 bases fit TRBD1. The trim removed 4 bases at V and 5 bases at J, leaving 3 bases unmatched. This CDR3 is 13 amino acids long. The germline gives CDR1 SGHNT, CDR2 YYREEE (reference sequence).

V and J are TRBV27 and TRBJ2-7; TRBD2 matches at 9 bases. V gave up 3 bases and J gave up 4 bases; unmatched junction bases: 4. In germline, CDR1 is MNHEY, CDR2 SMNVEV (reference sequence). This CDR3 has 14 amino acids. This chain's CDR3 is CASSFAGGPYEQYF. The CDR3 DNA reads as TGTGCCAGCAGTTTCGCGGGGGGGCCTTACGAGCAGTACTTC.

This chain links TRBV5-1 with TRBJ2-3; D might be TRBD1 (5 bases). Per the germline V gene, CDR1 is SGHRS and CDR2 is YFSETQ. This CDR3 is built from 14 residues. V lost 1 base and J lost 0, with 6 bases in between. The chain's CDR3 is CASSLQGSTDTQYF. CDR3 bases: TGCGCCAGCAGCTTGCAGGGTAGCACAGATACGCAGTATTTT.

This clone was observed a single time. V usage is TRBV27 and J usage is TRBJ2-2, with D maybe TRBD1 (6 bases). Deletions cut 5 bases from V and 6 bases from J, with 16 bases between. This CDR3 contains 15 residues. In germline, CDR1 is MNHEY, CDR2 SMNVEV (reference sequence). CDR3 residues: CASSNTQGPPGELFF. The DNA of the CDR3 is TGTGCCAGCAGTAACACACAGGGACCCCCCGGGGAGCTGTTTTTT.

The CDR3 coding sequence is TGTGCCAGCAGACGTGGAGGGGAGTGGGAGACCCAGTACTTC. It translates to CASRRGGEWETQYF. This chain connects TRBV3-1 (or the pseudogene TRBV3-2) to TRBJ2-5; tentatively, D is TRBD2 (6 bases). Trimming left V 6 bases short and J 5 bases short, with 16 bases between. Germline V gene lookup returns CDR1 LGHDT and CDR2 YNNKEL (reference sequence). There are 14 residues in the CDR3.

The chain has TRBV19 and TRBJ1-2, with TRBD1 identical over 7 bases. CDR3 length: 13 residues. Looked up from germline, CDR1 is LNHDA and CDR2 is SQIVND (reference sequence). The J segment lost 7 bases and the V segment lost 3 bases, leaving 5 bases of the junction unmatched. CDR3 bases: TGTGCCAGTAGTATGAGTGACAGGGCTGGCTACACCTTC. This codes for CASSMSDRAGYTF.

This clone came up once. The CDR3 DNA reads TGTGCCAGCAGTTTATGGGCAGGGAAAGAGGACGAGCAGTACTTC. Protein product: CASSLWAGKEDEQYF. The chain has TRBV28 and TRBJ2-7, with D tentatively TRBD1 (5 bases). The V gene lost 0 bases and the J gene lost 5 bases, with 14 bases spanning the gap. Germline assignment: CDR1 MDHEN and CDR2 SYDVKM. The CDR3 sequence is 15 residues long.

This chain joins TRBV12-3 or TRBV12-4 and TRBJ2-5, with TRBD2 as a possible D gene (6 bases). V was shortened by 6 bases and J by 5 bases, with 13 bases between the two germline ends. This CDR3 is 13 amino acids long. The CDR3 DNA sequence: TGTGCCAGCAGCGCTAGCGTAAGGGAGACCCAGTACTTC. Protein product: CASSASVRETQYF.

The chain links TRBV18 to TRBJ1-3, with no clear D. Germline V lookup: CDR1 KGHSH, CDR2 LQKENI. Deletions cut 3 bases from V and 5 bases from J, with 11 bases between. The CDR3 loop spans 14 amino acids. CDR3 nucleotide sequence: TGTGCCAGCTCACCTAGTACAGCCCGAAACACCATATATTTT. This gives the protein CASSPSTARNTIYF.

CDR3: CSARGTGEQYF. In nucleotides, the CDR3 is TGCAGTGCTAGAGGGACTGGCGAGCAGTACTTC. The gene calls are TRBV20-1 and TRBJ2-7, with a weak D call TRBD2 (5 bases). This CDR3 is 11 amino acids long. The germline V gene encodes CDR1 DFQATT and CDR2 SNEGSKA (reference sequence). V gave up 1 base and J gave up 6 bases, with 7 bases separating them.

The rearrangement links TRBV10-2 to TRBJ2-1, with 9 bases lining up with TRBD2. V lost 3 bases, J lost 4 bases, and 19 bases stayed unmatched. CDR3 length: 20 residues. CDR1 WSHSY and CDR2 SAAADI come from the germline V gene. The CDR3, as DNA: TGCGCCAGCAGTGATTTGTCGAGGTGGGACTGGACTAGCGTGTACAATGAGCAGTTCTTC. Translation gives CASSDLSRWDWTSVYNEQFF.

The chain uses TRBV11-2 and TRBJ2-3; 7 nucleotides align to TRBD1. Trimming at V came to 10 bases and at J to 2 bases, leaving 12 bases not matched to a gene. CDR3 length: 15 amino acids. The germline gives CDR1 SGHAT, CDR2 FQNNGV. The CDR3 region is CATSGGGQSTDTQYF. In nucleotides, the CDR3 is TGTGCCACCAGTGGTGGGGGACAGTCCACAGATACGCAGTATTTT.

This chain links TRBV4-1 with TRBJ2-1; TRBD2 matches 8 bases. The J segment lost 4 bases and the V segment lost 2 bases, leaving 7 bases of the junction unmatched. The CDR3 has 16 residues. Germline-derived CDR1 and CDR2 are MGHRA and YSYEKL. CDR3 sequence reads: CASSQRGTGGYNEQFF. The DNA of the CDR3 is TGCGCCAGCAGCCAAAGGGGGACGGGGGGGTACAATGAGCAGTTCTTC.

The chain recombines TRBV6-5 with TRBJ2-7; TRBD1 might be the D (5 bases). There are 13 residues in the CDR3. Germline V gene lookup returns CDR1 MNHEY and CDR2 SVGAGI. The germline V and J ends were trimmed by 1 base and 6 bases, with 10 bases remaining between them. The CDR3 reads CASSYLGDSEQYF. The CDR3 coding sequence is TGTGCCAGCAGTTACTTAGGGGATTCCGAGCAGTACTTC.